What follows describes a single T cell receptor (beta chain). What antigen it recognizes has not been identified. No much larger clone exists at a distance of one base, and base qualities are not known. Distinct nucleotide sequences in the sample also encode this CDR3. In total, roughly 710 healthy bone marrow donors made up the cohort. At the time of sampling, every cohort member was nominally healthy, though immune exposures that went unrecorded were likely present. The donor tested CMV seronegative and was one of the 352 seronegative cohort members. Each donor provided a peripheral blood sample, and peripheral blood mononuclear cells were used for TCR beta sequencing. Genomic DNA was extracted from the blood cell samples with the Qiagen DNeasy Blood Extraction Kit. This record comes from a study of cytomegalovirus exposure and HLA in healthy donors (dated by TCRdb to between 2016 and 2019). The study in broad terms: An earlier analysis of roughly 610 of the donors reported approximately 260 Gb of sequence data and roughly 120 million unique TCR beta sequences obtained from roughly 170 million T cells. HLA typing covered class I and class II loci at four-digit resolution. The study was designed to test whether signatures of past pathogen exposure could be identified by cataloging public T cell receptors. Every discovery cohort repertoire had been produced on one sequencing platform. The number of typed donors differed by locus: about 620-640 for A, B, C, DRB1 and DQB1; some 540 for DQA1; 606 for DPA1; and approximately 450 for DPB1. On average, roughly 250,000 unique TCR beta nucleotide sequences were sequenced per donor among fewer than 500 genotyped donors of the cohort, with roughly 18% of those sequences being non-productive. A later analysis re-analyzed previously published TCR beta repertoires from 660 or so donors and added high-resolution HLA genotyping to study TCR occurrence patterns. Using immunosequencing, the study profiled T cell repertoires from 666 subjects and related those repertoires to cytomegalovirus serostatus. In addition to the first cohort of 666 subjects, a separate validation cohort of about 120 different subjects was used. Of the 300 to 500 genotyped donors, less than 85% were placed in the genetic ancestry cluster associated with self-reported Caucasian donors. Genome-wide SNP genotypes for about 65% of the 666 donors were used in a later genetic analysis, which treated that subset as a discovery cohort. Alongside the repertoire data, information on donor age, sex, ethnicity and CMV serostatus was compiled. The later analysis used no new phenotypic data to find candidate immune exposures, relying instead on TCR beta sequences and their occurrence across donors. To predict cytomegalovirus infection status, the study brought together high-throughput TCR immunosequencing, statistical association of individual TCRs with disease status, and machine learning. To decide whether each TCR beta V gene segment behaved as functional or pseudogenic, an earlier analysis of approximately 600 of the donors relied on high-throughput TCR beta sequencing. A handful of DR-DQ haplotypes were handled as single units for association and clustering because linkage in the cohort was strong. An early release that covered fewer than 800 HLA-typed donors contained about 290 gigabases of sequencing data and about 93 million unique TCR sequences.

Study-wide findings and limitations: Most CMV-associated TCR beta chains appeared to be HLA-restricted in a later analysis, and the HLA associations seemed to be driven largely by CMV exposure. This cohort had only TCR beta chains sequenced, and the lack of alpha or paired-chain data limited which features could be detected. A total of 150 or so TCR beta chains were listed by the study as associated with cytomegalovirus. When HLA alleles, especially DR and DQ, strongly co-occurred, TCR associations were difficult to assign to individual alleles. Immune exposure information for the cohort was limited to CMV serostatus. In a later analysis, HLA-associated TCR beta chains were found to be more clonally expanded and to have lower generation probabilities than equally common non-associated chains. It was suggested by the authors that the approach could potentially be generalized to other disease states and immunological phenotypes. A further reported finding was that TCR beta sequences accurately predicted the HLA-A and HLA-B alleles for most subjects in the first cohort. Linkage disequilibrium might explain the correlated functional status among segregating V segments, but an unknown experimental factor could not be ruled out. A cluster of highly shared sequence variants was judged likely to represent a technical artifact of the sequencing pipeline. The classifier was reported to diagnose cytomegalovirus status with high specificity and sensitivity in both the original and validation cohorts. In vitro tests confirmed that three of the cytomegalovirus-associated TCR beta chains recognize cytomegalovirus antigens. The presence/absence analyses assumed that sequencing depth was roughly uniform across donors, and that assumption may not be true. While some public TCRs were present in many individuals, most TCR sequences turned up only very rarely across donors. Compared with the approximately 670-donor mean, donors in an Asian-associated ancestry cluster had fewer N-insertions in productive TCRs, according to a later genetic analysis. Some IMGT-functional V segments, including TRBV6-2 and TRBV6-3, could not be distinguished by the 87-base-pair reads and were therefore excluded. In an earlier analysis of 450 to 750 of the donors, most TCR beta V segments appeared in productive rearrangements about 90% or about 30% of the time, broadly matching IMGT annotations. Because HLA typing was missing for some donors at each locus, association tests included only the typed subset. A later analysis associated 17,000 or so TCR beta sequences with specific HLA alleles at a false discovery rate of 0.05. In a later analysis, several top co-occurrence clusters were reported to appear linked to parvovirus B19, influenza, CMV and Epstein-Barr virus. In a later analysis, TCR association rates were found to vary across HLA loci, with the most associated TCRs seen for DRB1 alleles and the fewest for HLA-C alleles. Because counts were too low, about 17 rarely observed V segments, including chromosome 9 orphons, were excluded from the earlier analysis of roughly 580 of the donors. V-gene and J-gene trimming of TCR beta chains was associated with a missense DCLRE1C variant in a later genetic analysis, and the association was replicated in an independent cohort.

The library was produced with the immunoSEQ multiplex PCR assay. The multiplex PCR relied on a mix of 60 forward primers for TCR Vbeta segments and 13 reverse primers for TCR Jbeta segments. The CDR3 region of rearranged TCR beta genes was amplified from genomic DNA by a multiplex PCR assay. Amplified TCR beta libraries were sequenced as 87-base-pair reads on the Illumina HiSeq System. On the study's bioinformatics: A later analysis tallied some 79 million unique TCR beta chains across the 666 repertoires, and some 10 million of those chains were shared by two or more donors. Raw reads were error-corrected and collapsed into unique sequences with a nearest-neighbor algorithm that merged closely related sequences to remove PCR and sequencing errors. Alignment of CDR3 sequences to IMGT reference sequences was used to assign V, D and J gene segments. For a sequence to be retained, at least a six-nucleotide match to both a V gene segment and a J gene segment was required. Rearrangements were classified as productive when the CDR3 lacked stop codons and remained in frame with V and J, and all other rearrangements were classified as non-productive. CDR3 was defined according to IMGT convention as the region running from the second conserved V-encoded cysteine to the conserved J-encoded phenylalanine. The earlier analysis of a few hundred of the donors excluded any sequence lacking an unambiguous match to a single V gene segment. An earlier analysis of about 590 of the donors classified V segments as functional when productive rearrangements were above 56.7% and as segregating when the standard deviation between donors was above 5%. A statistical classification framework was built to diagnose cytomegalovirus status from the catalog of TCR beta chain sequences. A later analysis assigned V and J genes by comparing TCR nucleotide sequences with IMGT/GENE-DB human TR gene sequences. Using the TCRdist pipeline, a later analysis assigned CDR3 sequences along with most-parsimonious VDJ recombination scenarios. In a later analysis, each TCR beta chain was defined by its CDR3 amino acid sequence together with its V-gene family, and reads without a unique V-gene family were excluded. In a later analysis, a few hundred highly shared, low-generation-probability nucleotide sequences were removed to address suspected cross-contamination and a sequencing artifact. In a later analysis, a clonal expansion index for each public chain was calculated from normalized within-repertoire ranks of inferred template counts. In a later analysis, generation probabilities were computed with a VDJ recombination model fitted to out-of-frame rearrangements, and the resulting probabilities were checked against IGoR. Hypergeometric tests were used in a later analysis to score TCR-TCR, TCR-HLA and TCR-CMV co-occurrence, with a repertoire-size bias correction applied to the TCR pairs. False discovery rates were estimated in a later analysis by permuting HLA or CMV assignments 20 times. A later analysis grouped co-occurring TCRs with DBSCAN, adding TCRdist sequence similarity when clustering within HLA-allele-positive subsets. Repertoires with fewer than 30,000 or more than 120,000 public chains, plus five repertoires with anomalous nucleotide sharing, were excluded from co-occurrence clustering. What TCRdb holds here is the immuneACCESS table cut down to in-frame rearrangements. Part of the clones is not present; checked against another copy, under half of the missing clones reflect an unresolved V gene, and the others are unexplained. That table supplies the V and J calls and clone size; D and trimming were determined from the DNA. Counted in this sample were 200,000 or so clones; 70% to 85% of them appeared once. The top ten constitute roughly 0.098% of the sample.

The germline ends are 14 bases apart after V is trimmed by 6 bases and J by 4 bases. Looking up the germline V gene yields CDR1 SGHRS and CDR2 YFSETQ. There are 14 amino acids in the CDR3, from cysteine to phenylalanine inclusive. The sequence is cut down to CDR3 DNA, 42 bases in frame from base 1. This TCR derives from a boy between 2 and 10 years old in good health and CMV-seronegative. Sequenced material: PBMCs. The chain employs TRBV5-1 and TRBJ1-3; the D region possibly corresponds to TRBD1 (6 bases align). The CDR3 has the sequence CASKGTGSGNTIYF. DNA sequence: TGCGCCAGCAAAGGTACAGGGTCAGGAAACACCATATATTTT.